This TCR beta chain derives from a study of T cell responses to AZD1222 COVID-19 vaccine. Germline CDR1 is MDHEN and CDR2 is SYDVKM. The CDR3 covers 16 residues. The V gene lost 6 bases and the J gene lost 0 bases, with 15 bases spanning the gap. Sequenced by immunoSEQ multiplex PCR; TCRdb stores in-frame clones only, minus some. The table records approximately 84,000 clones, approximately 83% of them present only once. Sequenced material: peripheral blood, taken 28 days after the second AZD1222 dose. The V call is TRBV28, the J call TRBJ1-5; D may be TRBD1 (6 bases). This clonotype originated in an adult who received the AZD1222 COVID-19 vaccine. The CDR3 is CASSRRTVDSNQPQHF. The CDR3 DNA follows: TGTGCCAGCAGCCGGAGGACAGTTGATAGCAATCAGCCCCAGCATTTT.